A single sample gave rise to the 7 T cell receptor beta chains below, sequenced in a study of cytomegalovirus exposure and HLA in healthy donors (TCRdb year 2017). Receptor amplification or capture employed the immunoSEQ multiplex PCR assay. A mixture of 60 forward primers for TCR Vbeta segments and 13 reverse primers for TCR Jbeta segments was used in the multiplex PCR. TCRdb mirrors the immuneACCESS table, restricted to in-frame sequences. Some clones are absent from its copies; in checked studies, under half trace to an unresolved V gene, and the reason for the others is unknown. This sample gives about 130,000 clones in total; more than 65% of them show up just once. The ten most abundant clones make up over 10% of the sample. Sequencing was performed on PBMCs. The receptors here all came from a woman in her thirties or forties in good health and CMV-seropositive.

The chain carries TRBV2 and TRBJ2-3; TRBD2 might be the D (6 bases). The V and J ends lost 2 bases and 9 bases respectively, with 18 bases between them. There are 15 residues in the CDR3. In germline, CDR1 is SNHLY, CDR2 FYNNEI. CDR3 residues: CASSESGPLVTTQYF. The DNA for the CDR3 is TGTGCCAGCAGTGAAAGCGGGCCCCTCGTTACGACGCAGTATTTT.

This chain uses TRBV5-1 with TRBJ2-3, with 10 bases identical to TRBD2. V gave up 0 bases and J gave up 4 bases; unmatched junction bases: 8. The CDR3 covers 17 residues. Germline CDR1 reads SGHRS; CDR2 reads YFSETQ. Here the CDR3 DNA reads TGCGCCAGCAGCTTGGATATTTCTAGCGGGAGCCCAGATACGCAGTATTTT. Its protein product is CASSLDISSGSPDTQYF.

This clone has more than one count but fewer than ten. This chain uses TRBV11-2 with TRBJ2-7; TRBD2 matches at 13 bases. The CDR3 runs to 15 residues. V lost 6 bases, J lost 4 bases, and 6 bases stayed unmatched. The germline CDR1 and CDR2 sequences are SGHAT and FQNNGV. The CDR3 spells CASRPTSGRWYEQYF. The CDR3 DNA reads as TGTGCCAGCAGACCGACTAGCGGGAGGTGGTACGAGCAGTACTTC. The whole variable domain, remainder taken from reference TRBV11-2 and TRBJ2-7, is EAGVAQSPRYKIIEKRQSVAFWCNPISGHATLYWYQQILGQGPKLLIQFQNNGVVDDSQLPKDRFSAERLKGVDSTLKIQPAKLEDSAVYLCASRPTSGRWYEQYFGPGTRLTVT.

This sequence joins TRBV11-2 and TRBJ1-2, with D possibly matching TRBD1 (5 bases). There are 16 residues in the CDR3. The V end was cut by 6 bases, the J end by 7 bases, with 24 bases between. Germline assignment: CDR1 SGHAT and CDR2 FQNNGV. For the CDR3, the DNA is TGTGCCAGCAGTCCAATCGGCGGGGACCGTCGGGGTGGCTACACCTTC. Translation gives CASSPIGGDRRGGYTF. Variable domain in full (rest from reference TRBV11-2 and TRBJ1-2): EAGVAQSPRYKIIEKRQSVAFWCNPISGHATLYWYQQILGQGPKLLIQFQNNGVVDDSQLPKDRFSAERLKGVDSTLKIQPAKLEDSAVYLCASSPIGGDRRGGYTFGSGTRLTVV.

The chain is built from TRBV18 and TRBJ2-1, with D tentatively TRBD1 (6 bases). Germline values: CDR1 KGHSH, CDR2 LQKENI. This CDR3 spans 13 amino acids. V was shortened by 6 bases and J by 8 bases, with 14 bases between the two germline ends. The CDR3: CASSQGQRDEQFF. As DNA, the CDR3 is TGTGCCAGCTCGCAGGGACAACGCGATGAGCAGTTCTTC.

This clone appeared a few times. Within the sample, other DNA sequences also encode this same CDR3. The CDR3 DNA sequence: TGTGCCAGCAGCCCGGGACAGGGATATGGCTACACCTTC. It translates to CASSPGQGYGYTF. The chain uses TRBV7-3 and TRBJ1-2, with TRBD1 matching over 9 bases. The CDR3 loop spans 13 amino acids. V was pared by 5 bases and J by 5 bases, with 3 bases of the junction left unmatched. The germline CDR1 and CDR2 sequences are SGHTA and FQGTGA.

V is TRBV5-1 and J is TRBJ2-1; TRBD2 aligns across 12 bases. Germline trimming cut 0 bases from V and 2 bases from J; bases unmatched to any gene: 9. Looked up from germline, CDR1 is SGHRS and CDR2 is YFSETQ. The CDR3 consists of 19 residues. DNA for the CDR3: TGCGCCAGCAGCTTGGCAGGTGGACTAGCGGGGACTCCCTACAATGAGCAGTTCTTC. It yields the protein CASSLAGGLAGTPYNEQFF.